The 24 T cell receptor beta chains in this list originate from one sample, sequenced in a study of blood T cell repertoires in COVID-19. The table came from immunoSEQ multiplex PCR; TCRdb's copy has only in-frame clones and leaves some out. The sample includes just under 100,000 clones, just over 85% of them seen just once. The sequencing input was peripheral blood. The receptor source for this set is a woman in her sixties in a cohort sampled during active or convalescent COVID-19.

In its sample, this clone was seen a few times. The rearrangement uses TRBV4-1 and TRBJ1-2; 7 positions match TRBD1. In germline, CDR1 is MGHRA, CDR2 YSYEKL. CDR3 length equals 17 residues. J gave up 4 bases and V 2 bases, and 13 bases lay outside the gene matches. DNA of the CDR3: TGCGCCAGCAGCCAACCAGGAGACCCAGGGGGGATCTATGGCTACACCTTC. It is translated as CASSQPGDPGGIYGYTF.

The chain links TRBV18 to TRBJ2-1; D remains unclear. CDR1 and CDR2 (germline): KGHSH, LQKENI. Trimming left V 5 bases short and J 7 bases short, with 12 bases between. This CDR3 has 13 residues. CDR3 region: CASSGTRGNEQFF. The CDR3 nucleotides are TGTGCCAGCTCAGGAACGCGAGGTAATGAGCAGTTCTTC. The complete variable domain, with remaining parts taken from reference TRBV18 and TRBJ2-1, reads NAGVMQNPRHLVRRRGQEARLRCSPMKGHSHVYWYRQLPEEGLKFMVYLQKENIIDESGMPKERFSAEFPKEGPSILRIQQVVRGDSAAYFCASSGTRGNEQFFGPGTRLTVL.

The table lists this clone with a count of one. The chain is built from TRBV5-1 and TRBJ2-3; TRBD2 might be the D (5 bases). This CDR3 has 18 residues. Germline V lookup: CDR1 SGHRS, CDR2 YFSETQ. With 4 bases removed from V and 2 bases from J, the gap between germline ends came to 23 bases. The CDR3 reads CASSPRVRSVFNTDTQYF. The CDR3 region has the DNA TGCGCCAGCAGCCCGAGGGTGCGGTCGGTGTTTAACACAGATACGCAGTATTTT.

This rearrangement joins TRBV15 to TRBJ2-7; 9 nucleotides align to TRBD2. The junction had 12 bases not matched to a gene; V was cut back by 5 bases and J by 4 bases. From germline, CDR1 is LNHNV and CDR2 YYDKDF (reference sequence). CDR3 length: 16 amino acids. CDR3 amino acids: CATSPGGAGGRYEQYF. CDR3 in DNA: TGTGCCACCAGCCCCGGCGGGGCGGGGGGGAGATACGAGCAGTACTTC.

CDR3 sequence (DNA): TGTGCCAGCAGTTCAGGACTCGCCAACGGGGAGCTGTTTTTT. This translates into CASSSGLANGELFF. The chain recombines TRBV27 with TRBJ2-2; TRBD2 might be the D (5 bases). CDR1 MNHEY and CDR2 SMNVEV come from the germline V gene (reference sequence). V was pared by 4 bases and J by 7 bases, with 13 bases between. The CDR3 totals 14 residues.

The chain joins TRBV11-1 to TRBJ2-1, with 9 bases that match TRBD2. This CDR3 is 15 amino acids long. V trimming: 1 base; J trimming: 7 bases; junction bases outside the gene matches: 5. Germline lookup yields CDR1 SGHAT and CDR2 FQDESV (reference sequence). The CDR3 sequence: CASSLGGGAVNEQFF. The CDR3 bases are TGTGCCAGCAGCTTAGGCGGGGGGGCCGTGAATGAGCAGTTCTTC.

This sequence joins TRBV5-6 and TRBJ2-1, with D maybe TRBD2 (6 bases). CDR3 length: 14 amino acids. Trimming left V 2 bases short and J 8 bases short, with 14 bases between. Germline CDR1 reads SGHDT; CDR2 reads YYEEEE. This chain's CDR3 is CASSFQVREDEQFF. DNA for the CDR3: TGTGCCAGCAGCTTTCAGGTTAGGGAGGATGAGCAGTTCTTC.

V gene TRBV7-8 combines with J gene TRBJ1-6; D perhaps matches TRBD1 (6 bases). The CDR3 consists of 17 residues. V lost 5 bases and J lost 3, with 17 bases in between. CDR1 and CDR2 from the germline V gene are SGHVS and FQNEAQ. CDR3 residues: CASSATSPRGYNSPLHF. The CDR3 bases are TGTGCCAGCAGCGCCACGAGCCCCAGGGGCTATAATTCACCCCTCCACTTT.

The genes are TRBV19 and TRBJ1-5; perhaps TRBD1 as D (5 bases). V lost 6 bases, J lost 6 bases, and 15 bases lay in between. This CDR3 region has 14 residues. Germline loops: CDR1 LNHDA, CDR2 SQIVND (reference sequence). The CDR3 bases are TGTGCCAGTAGCTCAGCGGGGGGAACTCAGCCCCAGCATTTT. Residues: CASSSAGGTQPQHF.

V and J are TRBV2 and TRBJ1-2; D may be TRBD1 (6 bases). Germline V CDR1 and CDR2: SNHLY, FYNNEI. The V and J ends lost 10 bases and 0 bases respectively, with 12 bases between them. The CDR3 has 13 amino acids. DNA for the CDR3: TGTGCCACTCGGGACACCCCTAACTATGGCTACACCTTC. This sequence encodes CATRDTPNYGYTF.

The rearrangement joins TRBV11-2 to TRBJ1-1, with 11 nucleotides matching TRBD1. The trim removed 0 bases at V and 6 bases at J, leaving 6 bases unmatched. The CDR3 totals 16 residues. Germline V gene sequence: CDR1 SGHAT, CDR2 FQNNGV. The chain's CDR3 is CASSLELGQGVSEAFF. The CDR3 DNA is TGTGCCAGCAGCTTAGAATTGGGACAGGGGGTTTCTGAAGCTTTCTTT.

CDR3 sequence (DNA): TGTGCCAGCAGCCGAACACAGGGGGCGCATCAGCCCCAGCATTTT. Translated: CASSRTQGAHQPQHF. This chain connects TRBV3-1 (or the pseudogene TRBV3-2) to TRBJ1-5; 9 bases match TRBD1. Looked up from germline, CDR1 is LGHDT and CDR2 is YNNKEL (reference sequence). The J segment lost 5 bases and the V segment lost 4 bases, leaving 6 bases of the junction unmatched. There are 15 residues in the CDR3.

V gene TRBV12-3 or TRBV12-4 combines with J gene TRBJ2-7; TRBD2 aligns across 7 bases. The V gene end was trimmed by 5 bases and the J gene end by 7 bases; junction bases not matched to a gene: 8. The CDR3 contains 13 residues. The CDR3 bases are TGTGCCAGCAGTCGTGAAGCGGGAACGGAGCAGTACTTC. Translated: CASSREAGTEQYF.

The genes are TRBV6-2 or TRBV6-3 and TRBJ2-3; D is possibly TRBD2 (6 bases). Germline CDR1 reads MNHEY; CDR2 reads SVGEGT. V dropped 4 bases and J dropped 7 bases, with 18 bases sitting between them. CDR3 length: 15 residues. CDR3 nucleotides: TGTGCCAGCAGTTTCGGGGGAACTTACTCGAATACGCAGTATTTT. It encodes CASSFGGTYSNTQYF.

The chain couples TRBV10-2 to TRBJ2-2; D ambiguous. V shed 3 bases and J shed 6 bases, with 17 bases lying between them. Germline CDR1 and CDR2: WSHSY and SAAADI. The CDR3 runs 16 residues. The CDR3 sequence is CASSDGFGLSAGELFF. CDR3 coding DNA: TGCGCCAGCAGTGACGGTTTTGGGCTCTCCGCCGGGGAGCTGTTTTTT.

In this sample, this clone turned up a few times. This sequence joins TRBV18 and TRBJ1-5; D unclear. Trimming removed 3 bases from V and 2 bases from J, with 11 bases in between. The length of the CDR3 is 15 residues. The germline CDR1 and CDR2 sequences are KGHSH and LQKENI. In DNA, the CDR3 is TGTGCCAGCTCACCGGCCCACGAAGGCAATCAGCCCCAGCATTTT. Amino acid sequence: CASSPAHEGNQPQHF.

The chain links TRBV6-2 or TRBV6-3 to TRBJ2-7; a possible D gene is TRBD2 (6 bases). Between the trimmed V and J ends, which lost 2 bases and 6 bases, there was a span of 11 bases. There are 13 residues in the CDR3. The germline V gene has CDR1 MNHEY and CDR2 SVGEGT. The CDR3 DNA sequence: TGTGCCAGCAGTTACCGGGACGGGGGCGAGCAGTACTTC. The encoded protein is CASSYRDGGEQYF.

The chain is built from TRBV3-1 (or the pseudogene TRBV3-2) and TRBJ2-3; 7 bases are a match to TRBD2. This CDR3 region has 17 residues. Germline values: CDR1 LGHDT, CDR2 YNNKEL (reference sequence). J lost 5 bases, V lost 0 bases, and 11 bases had no gene match. The CDR3 DNA is TGTGCCAGCAGCCAAGACGGGGAGGGGCCGGTACAAGATACGCAGTATTTT. Amino acid sequence: CASSQDGEGPVQDTQYF.

The rearrangement uses TRBV7-2 and TRBJ1-3, with 8 bases that match TRBD1. Per germline, CDR1 SGHTA and CDR2 FQGNSA. The V and J ends lost 4 bases and 1 base, in that order; junction bases with no gene match: 3. This CDR3 has 15 residues. CDR3 sequence reads: CASSSQGASGNTIYF. The CDR3 DNA reads as TGTGCCAGCAGCTCCCAGGGGGCGTCTGGAAACACCATATATTTT.

V usage is TRBV28 and J usage is TRBJ2-2, with TRBD1 as a possible D gene (6 bases). CDR1 and CDR2 from the germline V gene are MDHEN and SYDVKM. The CDR3 runs 13 residues. V gave up 9 bases and J gave up 5 bases, with 13 bases separating them. For the CDR3, the DNA is TGTGCCAGTCACAGGGTTAAGACCGGGGAGCTGTTTTTT. This sequence encodes CASHRVKTGELFF.

The chain combines TRBV23-1 with TRBJ2-7, with D maybe TRBD1 (6 bases). TRBV23-1 counts as an open reading frame of uncertain function. This CDR3 has 16 residues. Trimming took 4 bases from V and 2 from J, leaving 18 bases between them. The CDR3 DNA reads as TGCGCCAGCAGTCCCCCGACAGGCCGCCCAACCTACGAGCAGTACTTC. It encodes CASSPPTGRPTYEQYF.

The gene calls are TRBV19 and TRBJ1-2; TRBD1 matches 8 bases. This CDR3 has 14 residues. The junction had 11 bases not matched to a gene; V was cut back by 7 bases and J by 7 bases. Germline-derived CDR1 and CDR2 are LNHDA and SQIVND (reference sequence). CDR3 amino acids: CASTSGQGVIGYTF. CDR3 sequence (DNA): TGTGCCAGTACCTCCGGACAGGGCGTAATTGGCTACACCTTC.

For this clone: The sample carries other DNA sequences with the same CDR3. The chain combines TRBV5-1 with TRBJ2-2; no clear D. Germline CDR1 reads SGHRS; CDR2 reads YFSETQ. The CDR3 is 13 residues long. Trimming removed 4 bases at V and 2 bases at J, with 6 bases between. CDR3 DNA: TGCGCCAGCAGCCCCCAAAACACCGGGGAGCTGTTTTTT. Translation: CASSPQNTGELFF.

J is TRBJ2-7 and V is TRBV2; 7 bases are shared with TRBD1. The germline CDR1 and CDR2 sequences are SNHLY and FYNNEI. After removal of 3 bases from V and 7 bases from J, the junction contained 6 bases not matched to a gene. The CDR3 extends over 13 amino acids. The DNA of the CDR3 is TGTGCCAGCAGTGAGCCGGACAGGAGTGAGCAGTACTTC. The encoded protein is CASSEPDRSEQYF.